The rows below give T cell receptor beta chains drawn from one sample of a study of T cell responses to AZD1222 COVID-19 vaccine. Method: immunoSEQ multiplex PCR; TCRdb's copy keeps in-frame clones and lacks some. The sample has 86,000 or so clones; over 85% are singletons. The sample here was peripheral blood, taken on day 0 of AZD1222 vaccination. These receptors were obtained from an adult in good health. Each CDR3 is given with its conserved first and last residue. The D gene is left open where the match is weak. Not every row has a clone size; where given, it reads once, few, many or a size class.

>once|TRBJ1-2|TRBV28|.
CASAPQGGNYGYTF
TGTGCCAGCGCCCCCCAAGGCGGCAACTATGGCTACACCTTC
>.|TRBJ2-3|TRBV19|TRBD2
CASSIVAGGDTQYF
TGTGCCAGTAGTATTGTGGCGGGAGGAGATACGCAGTATTTT
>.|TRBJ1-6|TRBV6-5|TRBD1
CASSYSRGTVKSPLHF
TGTGCCAGCAGTTACTCCCGCGGGACAGTAAAATCACCCCTCCACTTT
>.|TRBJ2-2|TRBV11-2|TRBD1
CASSLVKGQGGTGELFF
TGTGCCAGCAGCTTAGTGAAGGGACAGGGGGGCACCGGGGAGCTGTTTTTT
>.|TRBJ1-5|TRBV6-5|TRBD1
CASSRQGDQPQHF
TGTGCCAGCAGCCGACAGGGGGACCAGCCCCAGCATTTT
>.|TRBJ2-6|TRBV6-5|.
CASSYDSLSGANVLTF
TGTGCCAGCAGTTACGACAGCCTCTCTGGGGCCAACGTCCTGACTTTC
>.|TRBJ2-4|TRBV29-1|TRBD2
CSVEDVRGGWQNIQYF
TGCAGCGTTGAAGATGTCCGGGGGGGATGGCAAAACATTCAGTACTTC
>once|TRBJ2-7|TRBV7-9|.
CATLNNSYEQYF
TGTGCCACCTTGAACAACTCCTACGAGCAGTACTTC
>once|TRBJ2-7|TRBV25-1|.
CASSDSAREQYF
TGTGCCAGCAGTGATAGCGCCCGCGAGCAGTACTTC
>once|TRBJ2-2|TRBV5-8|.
CASSLAATGSANDGELFF
TGTGCCAGCAGCTTGGCGGCTACAGGGTCCGCGAACGACGGGGAGCTGTTTTTT
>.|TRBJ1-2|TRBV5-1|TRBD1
CASSTDRGTVSGYTF
TGCGCCAGCAGCACCGACAGGGGGACAGTTTCCGGCTACACCTTC
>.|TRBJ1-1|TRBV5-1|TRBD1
CASSLWGQGGTEAFF
TGCGCCAGCAGCTTGTGGGGACAGGGCGGCACTGAAGCTTTCTTT
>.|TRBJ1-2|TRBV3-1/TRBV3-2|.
CASSLTEGGYTF
TGTGCCAGCAGCCTGACGGAGGGCGGCTACACCTTC
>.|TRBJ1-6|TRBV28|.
CASSLLRWTTPDSPLHF
TGTGCCAGCAGTTTACTACGGTGGACTACTCCGGATTCACCCCTCCACTTT
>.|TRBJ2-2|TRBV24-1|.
CATSDLRGPGTGELFF
TGTGCCACCAGTGATTTGCGGGGGCCCGGGACCGGGGAGCTGTTTTTT
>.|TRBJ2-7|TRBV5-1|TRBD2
CASSLVPTSGGSYEQYF
TGCGCCAGCAGCTTGGTCCCGACTAGCGGGGGGTCCTACGAGCAGTACTTC
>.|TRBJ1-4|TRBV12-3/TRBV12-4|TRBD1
CASSMDRELFF
TGTGCCAGCAGTATGGACAGGGAACTGTTTTTT
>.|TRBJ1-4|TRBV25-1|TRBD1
CASVRGRDEKLFF
TGTGCCAGCGTCAGGGGGCGGGATGAAAAACTGTTTTTT
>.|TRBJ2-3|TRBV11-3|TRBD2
CASSLGPSGMGTDTQYF
TGTGCCAGCAGCTTAGGGCCTAGCGGGATGGGCACAGATACGCAGTATTTT
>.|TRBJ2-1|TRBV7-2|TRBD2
CASSSPGLAGTEQFF
TGTGCCAGCAGCTCCCCGGGACTAGCGGGGACTGAGCAGTTCTTC
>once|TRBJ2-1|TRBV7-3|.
CASSLSASPNEQFF
TGTGCCAGCAGCTTAAGTGCTAGCCCCAATGAGCAGTTCTTC
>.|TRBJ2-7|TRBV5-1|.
CASKSQGSSYEQYF
TGCGCCAGCAAGTCCCAGGGGAGCTCCTACGAGCAGTACTTC
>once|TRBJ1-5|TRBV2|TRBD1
CASSPGQGARQPQHF
TGTGCCAGCAGTCCCGGACAGGGGGCCAGGCAGCCCCAGCATTTT
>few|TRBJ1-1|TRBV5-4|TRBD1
CASSLRVGDSPEAFF
TGTGCCAGCAGCTTGAGGGTAGGGGACAGTCCTGAAGCTTTCTTT
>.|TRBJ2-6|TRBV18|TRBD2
CASSTAGTSGTGANVLTF
TGTGCCAGCTCAACGGCGGGGACTAGCGGGACTGGGGCCAACGTCCTGACTTTC
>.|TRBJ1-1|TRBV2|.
CASSEAQGQNTEAFF
TGTGCCAGCAGTGAAGCCCAGGGTCAGAACACTGAAGCTTTCTTT
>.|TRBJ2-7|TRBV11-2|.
CASSLGSWGEQYF
TGTGCCAGCAGCTTAGGATCATGGGGCGAGCAGTACTTC
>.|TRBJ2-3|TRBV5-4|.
CASSLGTGSAGDTQYF
TGTGCCAGCAGCTTGGGCACAGGCTCTGCAGGGGATACGCAGTATTTT
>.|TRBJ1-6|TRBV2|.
CASSEALRTTSPLHF
TGTGCCAGCAGTGAAGCGCTTCGGACGACTTCACCCCTCCACTTT
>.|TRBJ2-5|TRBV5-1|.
CASSLRTLQETQYF
TGCGCCAGCAGCCTTAGGACACTTCAAGAGACCCAGTACTTC
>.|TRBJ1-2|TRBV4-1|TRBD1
CASSQDPGQGNYGYTF
TGCGCCAGCAGCCAAGACCCGGGACAGGGGAACTATGGCTACACCTTC
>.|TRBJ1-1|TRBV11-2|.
CASSLFPGTEAFF
TGTGCCAGCAGCTTATTCCCGGGGACTGAAGCTTTCTTT
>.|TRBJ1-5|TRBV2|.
CASSERWGWSNQPQHF
TGTGCCAGCAGTGAAAGGTGGGGGTGGAGCAATCAGCCCCAGCATTTT
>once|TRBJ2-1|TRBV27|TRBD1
CASSSPGQGRHNEQFF
TGTGCCAGCAGTTCCCCGGGACAGGGGAGACACAATGAGCAGTTCTTC
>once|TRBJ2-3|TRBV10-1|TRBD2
CASSEKATSGVLSGTQYF
TGCGCCAGCAGTGAGAAAGCTACTAGCGGGGTTTTATCCGGTACGCAGTATTTT
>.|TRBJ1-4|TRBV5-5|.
CASSLGGWGEKLFF
TGTGCCAGCAGCTTGGGTGGTTGGGGTGAAAAACTGTTTTTT
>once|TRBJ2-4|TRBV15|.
CATSRDRGSKNIQYF
TGTGCCACCAGCAGAGATCGGGGCTCAAAAAACATTCAGTACTTC
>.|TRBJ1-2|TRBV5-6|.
CASSSPTLPGYGYTF
TGTGCCAGCAGCTCCCCGACCCTCCCGGGCTATGGCTACACCTTC
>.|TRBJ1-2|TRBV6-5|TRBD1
CASRNRDRVDYGYTF
TGTGCCAGCAGGAACCGGGACAGGGTGGACTATGGCTACACCTTC